This T cell receptor beta chain originates from a study of cytomegalovirus exposure and HLA in healthy donors (TCRdb year 2017). Context from the whole study: An earlier analysis of under 600 of the donors reported roughly 270 Gb of sequence data and approximately 110 million unique TCR beta sequences from 150 million to 200 million T cells. An early release that covered 640 HLA-typed donors contained approximately 300 gigabases of sequencing data and 65 million to 100 million unique TCR sequences. Of the 398 genotyped donors, about 80% fell in the genetic ancestry cluster associated with self-reported Caucasian donors. The aim of the study was to test whether cataloging public T cell receptors could identify signatures of past pathogen exposure. The study used immunosequencing to profile the T cell repertoires of 600 to 850 subjects and linked those repertoires to cytomegalovirus serostatus. Along with the approximately 600-subject first cohort, a separate validation cohort of 120 different subjects was used. High-throughput TCR immunosequencing, statistical association of individual TCRs with disease status, and machine learning were combined to predict cytomegalovirus infection status. A later analysis re-examined previously published TCR beta repertoires from over 500 donors and added high-resolution HLA genotyping to investigate patterns of TCR occurrence. Rather than using new phenotypic data, the later analysis identified candidate immune exposures from TCR beta sequences and from how often those sequences occurred across donors. In an earlier analysis of a few hundred of the donors, high-throughput TCR beta sequencing was used to judge whether each TCR beta V gene segment behaved as functional or pseudogenic. Donor age, sex, ethnicity and CMV serostatus were compiled together with the repertoire data. A later genetic analysis used genome-wide SNP genotypes for about three fifths of the 666 donors, treating that subset as a discovery cohort. All discovery cohort repertoires had been generated using a single sequencing platform. HLA typing included class I and class II loci at four-digit resolution. Typing coverage differed by locus: A, B, C, DRB1 and DQB1 were typed in about 620-640 donors, DQA1 in roughly 500, DPA1 in some 600, and DPB1 in approximately 450. About five DR-DQ haplotypes were treated as single units for association and clustering because of strong linkage in the cohort. On average, roughly 250,000 unique TCR beta nucleotide sequences were sequenced per donor among about 400 genotyped donors of the cohort, with roughly 18% of those sequences being non-productive.

A single count supports this clone. Which antigen it targets is not known. Per-base quality was not reported, and no clone a single base away is much larger than it. Study-wide conclusions, independent of this receptor: Correlated functional status among segregating V segments might be attributable to linkage disequilibrium, but an unknown experimental factor could not be ruled out. A further reported finding was that TCR beta sequences accurately predicted the HLA-A and HLA-B alleles for most subjects in the first cohort. In vitro tests confirmed that three of the cytomegalovirus-associated TCR beta chains recognize cytomegalovirus antigens. According to the authors, the approach could potentially be generalized to other disease states and immunological phenotypes. A later analysis found that TCR association rates varied across HLA loci, with DRB1 alleles showing the most associated TCRs and HLA-C alleles the fewest. In an earlier analysis of several hundred of the donors, most TCR beta V segments were observed in productive rearrangements about 87% or about 30% of the time, broadly matching IMGT annotations. Because counts were too low, around 17 rarely observed V segments, including chromosome 9 orphons, were left out of the earlier analysis of a few hundred of the donors. The sequencing pipeline was judged likely to have produced a cluster of highly shared sequence variants as a technical artifact. In a later genetic analysis, fewer N-insertions in productive TCRs were reported among donors in an Asian-associated ancestry cluster than the 666-donor mean. Some IMGT-functional V segments, including TRBV6-2 and TRBV6-3, could not be distinguished by the 87-base-pair reads and were therefore excluded. This cohort had only TCR beta chains sequenced, and the lack of alpha or paired-chain data limited which features could be detected. Cytomegalovirus status was reported to be diagnosed by the classifier with high specificity and sensitivity in both the original and validation cohorts. A later analysis found that most CMV-associated TCR beta chains appeared HLA-restricted, with HLA associations seemingly driven largely by CMV exposure. The only immune exposure information available for the cohort was CMV serostatus. Most TCR sequences were seen in very few donors, while some public TCRs were found in many individuals. The study gave a list of more than 150 TCR beta chains associated with cytomegalovirus. Sequencing depth was assumed to be roughly uniform across donors in the presence/absence analyses, though that assumption may not hold. Strong co-occurrence of HLA alleles, especially DR and DQ, made assigning TCR associations to individual alleles difficult. In a later analysis, several top co-occurrence clusters were reported to appear linked to parvovirus B19, influenza, CMV and Epstein-Barr virus. A later analysis associated 16,951 TCR beta sequences with specific HLA alleles at a false discovery rate of 0.05. Because HLA typing was missing for some donors at each locus, association tests included only the typed subset. A later analysis found that HLA-associated TCR beta chains were more clonally expanded and had lower generation probabilities than equally common non-associated chains. A later genetic analysis associated a missense DCLRE1C variant with V-gene and J-gene trimming of TCR beta chains, and an independent cohort replicated the association.

In total, approximately 690 healthy bone marrow donors made up the cohort. At the time of sampling, every cohort member was nominally healthy, though immune exposures that went unrecorded were likely present. The donor tested CMV seronegative and was one of the 352 seronegative cohort members. A peripheral blood sample was collected from each donor, and TCR beta sequencing was performed on peripheral blood mononuclear cells. Genomic DNA was extracted from the blood cell samples with the Qiagen DNeasy Blood Extraction Kit. In the germline V gene (reference sequence), CDR1 corresponds to MNHNY and CDR2 to SVGAGI. From V the trimming removes 5 bases and from J it removes 6 bases, while the gene matches leave 7 bases of the junction unaccounted for. Including the terminal cysteine and phenylalanine, the CDR3 comprises 15 residues. Only CDR3 DNA is held: 45 bases, read in frame from base 1. Preparation of the library involved the immunoSEQ multiplex PCR assay. For the multiplex PCR, a mixture combining 60 forward primers for TCR Vbeta segments and 13 reverse primers for TCR Jbeta segments was used. The CDR3 region of rearranged TCR beta genes was amplified from genomic DNA with a multiplex PCR assay. The amplified TCR beta libraries were sequenced on the Illumina HiSeq System as 87-base-pair reads. As for the authors' bioinformatics: A later analysis counted some 80 million unique TCR beta chains across the 650 to 700 repertoires, and around 9.9 million of these chains were shared by at least two donors. To remove PCR and sequencing errors, raw reads were error-corrected and collapsed into unique sequences using a nearest-neighbor algorithm that merged closely related sequences. V, D and J gene segments were assigned by aligning CDR3 sequences to IMGT reference sequences. Each retained sequence needed at least a six-nucleotide match to both a V gene segment and a J gene segment. Rearrangements were classified as productive when the CDR3 lacked stop codons and remained in frame with V and J, and all other rearrangements were classified as non-productive. CDR3 was defined by IMGT convention, running from the second conserved V-encoded cysteine to the conserved J-encoded phenylalanine. In an earlier analysis of roughly 610 of the donors, sequences lacking an unambiguous match to a single V gene segment were excluded. In an earlier analysis of 450 to 700 of the donors, V segments were called functional above 56.7% productive rearrangements and were called segregating when the between-donor standard deviation exceeded 5%. A statistical classification framework was built to diagnose cytomegalovirus status from the catalog of TCR beta chain sequences. In a later analysis, V and J genes were assigned by comparing TCR nucleotide sequences against IMGT/GENE-DB human TR gene sequences. A later analysis assigned CDR3 sequences and most-parsimonious VDJ recombination scenarios with the TCRdist pipeline. In a later analysis, each TCR beta chain was defined by its CDR3 amino acid sequence together with its V-gene family, and reads lacking a unique V-gene family were excluded. A later analysis removed 500 to 600 highly shared, low-generation-probability nucleotide sequences to deal with suspected cross-contamination and a sequencing artifact. A later analysis calculated a clonal expansion index for each public chain from normalized within-repertoire ranks of inferred template counts. In a later analysis, generation probabilities were computed with a VDJ recombination model fitted to out-of-frame rearrangements, and the resulting probabilities were checked against IGoR. A later analysis scored TCR-TCR, TCR-HLA and TCR-CMV co-occurrence with hypergeometric tests, applying a repertoire-size bias correction to TCR pairs. In a later analysis, false discovery rates were estimated by permuting HLA or CMV assignments 20 times. A later analysis grouped co-occurring TCRs with DBSCAN, adding TCRdist sequence similarity when clustering within HLA-allele-positive subsets. Co-occurrence clustering excluded repertoires with fewer than 30,000 or more than 120,000 public chains, plus five with anomalous nucleotide sharing. TCRdb mirrors the immuneACCESS table, restricted to in-frame sequences. Some clones are absent from its copies; in checked studies, under half trace to an unresolved V gene, and the reason for the others is unknown. V, J and clone size derive from that table, while D and trimming were established from the DNA sequence. The sample contains 200,000 to 250,000 clones, around 80% of them found a single time. The top ten constitute 0.47% of the sample.

Source material: PBMCs. The chain joins TRBV6-6 to TRBJ2-1; 10 middle bases align to TRBD2. This clonotype was obtained from a boy aged 5-17 years in good health and CMV-seronegative. The nucleotide sequence reads as follows: TGTGCCAGCAGTCTCCTAGCGGGAGTAGGCAATGAGCAGTTCTTC. Its protein reads: CASSLLAGVGNEQFF.